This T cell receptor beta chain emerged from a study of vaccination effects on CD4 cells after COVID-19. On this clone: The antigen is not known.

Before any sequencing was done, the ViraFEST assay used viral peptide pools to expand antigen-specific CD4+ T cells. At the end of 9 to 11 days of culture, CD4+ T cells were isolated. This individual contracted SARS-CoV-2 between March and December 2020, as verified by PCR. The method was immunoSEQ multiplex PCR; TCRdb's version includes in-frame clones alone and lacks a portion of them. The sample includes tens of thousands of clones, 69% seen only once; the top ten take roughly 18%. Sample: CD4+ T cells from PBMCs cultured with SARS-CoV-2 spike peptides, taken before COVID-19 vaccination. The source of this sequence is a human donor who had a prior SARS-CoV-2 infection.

The CDR3 DNA reads as TGTGCCAGCAGCTTACAACGGGACACTGAAGCTTTCTTT. Translated: CASSLQRDTEAFF. This chain uses TRBV7-3 with TRBJ1-1; D is unresolved. From germline, CDR1 is SGHTA and CDR2 FQGTGA. V was trimmed by 2 bases and J by 3 bases, leaving 7 bases between them. This CDR3 is 13 amino acids long.